The 13 T cell receptor beta chains below come from one sample, sequenced in a study of blood T cells in healthy people across ages. A second PCR, run for about 6 to 11 cycles, used a sample-barcoded 5' primer plus a J-beta primer mix. In TCRdb, the 5' RACE reads were re-called with MiXCR into one record per CDR3 protein. The table includes about 1.8 million distinct CDR3 sequences, around 50% detected once. Material: blood. All receptors derive from a woman in her 40s in good health.

The chain recombines TRBV2 with TRBJ1-5, with 7 bases identical to TRBD1. The CDR3 covers 14 residues. CDR1 and CDR2 from the germline V gene are SNHLY and FYNNEI. Trimming cost V 7 bases and J 5 bases; bases outside gene matches: 8. The CDR3: CASTFDRAHQPQHF. CDR3 nucleotide sequence: TGTGCCAGCACCTTTGACAGGGCCCATCAGCCCCAGCATTTT.

This clonotype was detected only a few times. The rearrangement links TRBV6-5 to TRBJ1-2; no reliable D call. V dropped 5 bases and J dropped 3 bases, with 16 bases sitting between them. The CDR3 is made up of 15 amino acids. Germline CDR1 reads MNHEY; CDR2 reads SVGAGI. The CDR3 sequence: CASSSGAGPDYGYTF. The CDR3 DNA sequence: TGTGCCAGCAGTAGCGGTGCTGGCCCCGACTATGGCTACACCTTC.

This clonotype was observed a few times. The genes are TRBV5-1 and TRBJ2-4; possibly TRBD1 or TRBD2 for D (5 bases each). V lost 0 bases, J lost 0 bases, and 16 bases lay in between. CDR1 is SGHRS, CDR2 YFSETQ, per germline. The CDR3 contains 18 residues. This chain's CDR3 is CASSLDFGTPLAKNIQYF. The CDR3 coding sequence is TGCGCCAGCAGCTTGGATTTTGGGACCCCCTTAGCCAAAAACATTCAGTACTTC.

As concerns this clonotype: An end of the junction does not agree with germline; a read error may underlie this. Written as DNA, the CDR3 is TGTGCCAGCAGCCAAACGGGACTAGCCTACAATGGGCAGTTCTTC. It codes for CASSQTGLAYNGQFF. V usage is TRBV3-1 and J usage is TRBJ2-1; 9 bases fit TRBD2. Germline loops: CDR1 LGHDT, CDR2 YNNKEL (reference sequence). This CDR3 is built from 15 residues.

Remarks on this clonotype: A much larger clone sits a single nucleotide away, making a read error possible. The CDR3 DNA is TGTGCCAGCAGCGTAGGGGTAGTCCAAGAGACCCAGTACTTC. Amino acids: CASSVGVVQETQYF. The genes are TRBV9 and TRBJ2-5; no reliable D call. V lost 0 bases and J 1 base, leaving 7 bases between the germline ends. The germline V gene has CDR1 SGDLS and CDR2 YYNGEE. This CDR3 region has 14 residues. The variable domain in full, with the rest retrieved from reference TRBV9 and TRBJ2-5, is DSGVTQTPKHLITATGQRVTLRCSPRSGDLSVYWYQQSLDQGLQFLIQYYNGEERAKGNILERFSAQQFPDLHSELNLSSLELGDSALYFCASSVGVVQETQYFGPGTRLLVL.

This clonotype was seen a handful of times. J is TRBJ1-1 and V is TRBV6-5; no definite D call. The CDR3 extends over 15 amino acids. Germline V gene sequence: CDR1 MNHEY, CDR2 SVGAGI. Trimming shortened V by 4 bases and J by 3 bases, and 15 bases separated the two germline ends. Here the CDR3 DNA reads TGTGCCAGCAGTTTGTTAGGGTACGGCGACACTGAAGCTTTCTTT. It codes for CASSLLGYGDTEAFF.

The J gene is TRBJ2-1, the V gene TRBV12-3 or TRBV12-4, with 8 bases that match TRBD2. The CDR3 totals 15 residues. J was trimmed by 5 bases and V by 2 bases; bases with no gene match: 5. The CDR3 coding sequence is TGTGCCAGCAGTTTAACCGGGGGGGTAAACAATGAGCAGTTCTTC. Protein sequence: CASSLTGGVNNEQFF.

Only a few counts were recorded for this clonotype. The V gene is TRBV20-1, the J gene TRBJ2-3; D remains ambiguous. The CDR3 has 11 residues. In germline, CDR1 is DFQATT, CDR2 SNEGSKA (reference sequence). V lost 6 bases and J lost 8, with 12 bases in between. The CDR3 DNA reads as TGCAGTGCAAACCGCTTGGGTACGCAGTATTTT. It is translated as CSANRLGTQYF.

In this sample, this clonotype turned up a few times. V and J are TRBV6-2 or TRBV6-3 and TRBJ2-1; 15 bases fit TRBD2. The closer fit of TRBJ2-7 to the DNA end suggests the J call may be wrong. Germline V CDR1 and CDR2: MNHEY, SVGEGT. The CDR3 has 20 amino acids. CDR3 protein: CASSYLKGTSGGSSYNEQYF. In nucleotides, the CDR3 is TGTGCCAGCAGTTACTTGAAAGGGACTAGCGGGGGGAGCTCCTACAATGAGCAGTACTTC.

This clonotype came up once. V is TRBV4-3 and J is TRBJ1-6; D unresolved. This CDR3 is built from 16 residues. Trimming cost V 1 base and J 6 bases, with 13 bases left between them. Germline lookup yields CDR1 LGHNA and CDR2 YSLEER. CDR3 nucleotide sequence: TGCGCCAGCAGCCAAGCCCGGGCCGGTAGTAATTCACCCCTCCACTTT. As protein: CASSQARAGSNSPLHF.

V usage is TRBV27 and J usage is TRBJ2-1; maybe TRBD2 (5 bases). This CDR3 is built from 15 residues. The germline V gene has CDR1 MNHEY and CDR2 SMNVEV (reference sequence). V shed 7 bases and J shed 5 bases, with 18 bases lying between them. CDR3 residues: CASKWWAGGDNEQFF. CDR3 coding DNA: TGTGCCAGCAAGTGGTGGGCAGGAGGAGACAATGAGCAGTTCTTC.

The chain carries TRBV28 and TRBJ2-5; perhaps TRBD2 as D (7 bases). Trimming left V 3 bases short and J 11 bases short, with 22 bases between. The CDR3 runs 15 residues. In germline, CDR1 is MDHEN, CDR2 SYDVKM. CDR3 region: CASSLGGGGYNEQYF. The CDR3 coding sequence is TGTGCCAGCAGTTTGGGGGGCGGGGGATACAATGAGCAGTACTTC.

This rearrangement joins TRBV25-1 to TRBJ1-1; D not certain. The length of the CDR3 is 13 residues. CDR1 and CDR2 (germline): MGHDK, SYGVNS. Trimming stripped 3 bases from V and 4 bases from J, with 9 bases between. The CDR3 nucleotides read TGTGCCAGCAGTGAGATTCTGGGCACTGAAGCTTTCTTT. The encoded protein is CASSEILGTEAFF. The full variable domain, with the rest looked up from reference TRBV25-1 and TRBJ1-1, is EADIYQTPRYLVIGTGKKITLECSQTMGHDKMYWYQQDPGMELHLIHYSYGVNSTEKGDLSSESTVSRIRTEHFPLTLESARPSHTSQYLCASSEILGTEAFFGQGTRLTVV.